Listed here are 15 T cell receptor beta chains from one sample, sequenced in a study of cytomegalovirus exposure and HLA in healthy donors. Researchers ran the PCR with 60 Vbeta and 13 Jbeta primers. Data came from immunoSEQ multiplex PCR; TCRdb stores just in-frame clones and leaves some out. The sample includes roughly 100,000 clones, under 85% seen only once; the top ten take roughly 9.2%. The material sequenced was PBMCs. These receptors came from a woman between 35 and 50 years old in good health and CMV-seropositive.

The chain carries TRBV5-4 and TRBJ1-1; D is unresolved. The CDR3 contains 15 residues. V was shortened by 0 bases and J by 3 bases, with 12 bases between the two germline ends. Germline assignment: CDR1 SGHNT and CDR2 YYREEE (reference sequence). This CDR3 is CASSLDLGTDTEAFF. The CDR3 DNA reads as TGTGCCAGCAGCTTGGACCTGGGCACGGACACTGAAGCTTTCTTT.

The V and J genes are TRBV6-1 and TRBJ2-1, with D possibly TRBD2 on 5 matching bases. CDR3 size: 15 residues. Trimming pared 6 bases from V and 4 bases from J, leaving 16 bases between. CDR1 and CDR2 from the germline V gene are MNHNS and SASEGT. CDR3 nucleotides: TGTGCCAGCAGCCGTCCAAGCGGAGTATACAATGAGCAGTTCTTC. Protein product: CASSRPSGVYNEQFF.

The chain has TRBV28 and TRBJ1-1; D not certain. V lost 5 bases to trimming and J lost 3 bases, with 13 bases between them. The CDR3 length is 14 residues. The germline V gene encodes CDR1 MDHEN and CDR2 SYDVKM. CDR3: CASSIPTGDTEAFF. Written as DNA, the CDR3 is TGTGCCAGCAGTATTCCGACCGGGGACACTGAAGCTTTCTTT.

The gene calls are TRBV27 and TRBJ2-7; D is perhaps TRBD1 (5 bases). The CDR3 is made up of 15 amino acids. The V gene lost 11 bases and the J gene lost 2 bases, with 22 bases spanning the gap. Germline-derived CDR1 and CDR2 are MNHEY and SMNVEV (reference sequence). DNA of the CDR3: TGTGCCTCCATACCCCAGAGGACACCCGCCTACGAGCAGTACTTC. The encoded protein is CASIPQRTPAYEQYF.

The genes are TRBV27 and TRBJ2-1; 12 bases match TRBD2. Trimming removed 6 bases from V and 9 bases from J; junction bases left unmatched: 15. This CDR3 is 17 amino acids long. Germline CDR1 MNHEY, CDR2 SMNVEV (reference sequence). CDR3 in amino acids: CASSSRLLAGGFSEQFF. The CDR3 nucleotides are TGTGCCAGCAGCTCCCGCCTCCTAGCGGGAGGGTTTAGTGAGCAGTTCTTC.

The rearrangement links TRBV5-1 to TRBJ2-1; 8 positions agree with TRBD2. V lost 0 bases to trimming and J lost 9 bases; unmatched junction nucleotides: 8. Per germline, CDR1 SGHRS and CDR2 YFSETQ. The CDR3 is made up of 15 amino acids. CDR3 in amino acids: CASSLDPAGAGEQFF. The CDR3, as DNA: TGCGCCAGCAGCTTGGATCCAGCGGGAGCGGGTGAGCAGTTCTTC.

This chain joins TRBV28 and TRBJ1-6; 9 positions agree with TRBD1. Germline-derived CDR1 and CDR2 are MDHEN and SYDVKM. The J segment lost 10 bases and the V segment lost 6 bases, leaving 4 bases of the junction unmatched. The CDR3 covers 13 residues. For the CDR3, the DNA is TGTGCCAGCAGGCGGGACAGGGACTCACCCCTCCACTTT. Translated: CASRRDRDSPLHF. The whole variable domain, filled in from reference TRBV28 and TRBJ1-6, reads DVKVTQSSRYLVKRTGEKVFLECVQDMDHENMFWYRQDPGLGLRLIYFSYDVKMKEKGDIPEGYSVSREKKERFSLILESASTNQTSMYLCASRRDRDSPLHFGNGTRLTVT.

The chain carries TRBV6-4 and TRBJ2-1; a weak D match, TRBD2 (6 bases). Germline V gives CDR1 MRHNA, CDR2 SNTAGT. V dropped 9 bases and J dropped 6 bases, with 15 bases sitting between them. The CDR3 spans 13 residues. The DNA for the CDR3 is TGTGCCAGTTCCCCAGAGGGAGGCAATGAGCAGTTCTTC. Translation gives CASSPEGGNEQFF.

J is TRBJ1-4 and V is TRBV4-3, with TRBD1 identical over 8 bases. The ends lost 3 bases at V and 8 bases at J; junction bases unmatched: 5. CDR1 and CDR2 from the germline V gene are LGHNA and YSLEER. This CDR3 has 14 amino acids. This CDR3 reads CASSQTGVAEKLFF. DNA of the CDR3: TGCGCCAGCAGCCAGACAGGGGTTGCGGAAAAACTGTTTTTT.

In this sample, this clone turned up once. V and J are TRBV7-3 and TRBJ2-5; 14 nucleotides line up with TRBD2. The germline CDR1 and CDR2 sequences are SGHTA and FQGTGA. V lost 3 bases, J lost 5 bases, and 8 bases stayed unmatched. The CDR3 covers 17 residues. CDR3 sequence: CASSLGRLAGGPETQYF. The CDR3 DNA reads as TGTGCCAGCAGCTTGGGCAGACTAGCGGGGGGGCCGGAGACCCAGTACTTC.

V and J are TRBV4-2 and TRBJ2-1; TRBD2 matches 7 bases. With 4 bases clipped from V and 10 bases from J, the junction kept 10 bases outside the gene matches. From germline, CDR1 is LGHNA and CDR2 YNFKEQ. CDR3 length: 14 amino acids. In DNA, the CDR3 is TGTGCCAGCAGCCCAGAGCGGCGGGAGTCCGAGCAGTTCTTC. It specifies CASSPERRESEQFF.

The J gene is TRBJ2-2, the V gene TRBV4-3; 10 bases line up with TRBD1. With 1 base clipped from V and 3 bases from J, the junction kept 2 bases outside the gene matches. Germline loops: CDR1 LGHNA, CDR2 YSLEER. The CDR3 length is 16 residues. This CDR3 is CASSQVDRGHTGELFF. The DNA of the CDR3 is TGCGCCAGCAGCCAAGTTGACAGGGGGCACACCGGGGAGCTGTTTTTT.

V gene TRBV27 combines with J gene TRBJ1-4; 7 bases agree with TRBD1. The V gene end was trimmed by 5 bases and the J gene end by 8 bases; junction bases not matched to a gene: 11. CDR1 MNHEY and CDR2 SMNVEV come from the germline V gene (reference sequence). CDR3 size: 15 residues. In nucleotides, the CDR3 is TGTGCCAGCAGTAGACAGGGTAGCCATGGAGAAAAACTGTTTTTT. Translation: CASSRQGSHGEKLFF.

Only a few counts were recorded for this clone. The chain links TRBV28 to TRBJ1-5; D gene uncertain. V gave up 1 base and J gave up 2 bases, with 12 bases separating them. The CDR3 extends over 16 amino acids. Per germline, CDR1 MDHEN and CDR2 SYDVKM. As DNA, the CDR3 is TGTGCCAGCAGTTTATACCCCCGCGATGGCAATCAGCCCCAGCATTTT. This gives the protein CASSLYPRDGNQPQHF.

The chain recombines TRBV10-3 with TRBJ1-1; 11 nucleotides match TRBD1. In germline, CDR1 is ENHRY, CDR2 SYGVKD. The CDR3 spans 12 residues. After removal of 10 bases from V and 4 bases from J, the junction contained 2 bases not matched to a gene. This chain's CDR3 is CATGTGGTEAFF. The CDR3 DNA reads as TGTGCCACCGGGACAGGGGGCACTGAAGCTTTCTTT.